Detailed here is one T cell receptor beta chain. Its specific antigen is unknown. The record has no base qualities; no much larger clone is one base away. This sample is drawn from a study of control samples from healthy donors and cancer patients (TCRdb year 2020). Library construction relied on the immunoSEQ multiplex PCR assay. TCRdb carries this immuneACCESS record with in-frame sequences only. Its versions omit some clonotypes, under half of them owing to an unresolved V gene in the studies checked, with the rest unexplained. This sample is represented by 110,000 or so clones; around 89% of them were singletons. Clones ranked in the top ten supply roughly 15% of the sample. Including cysteine and phenylalanine, the CDR3 has 13 amino acids. This entry keeps only the CDR3 DNA: 39 bases, framed from base 1. CDR1 and CDR2 were assigned from the germline V gene as SGHTA and FQGTGA. Trimming removed 1 base from V and 7 bases from J, leaving 7 bases between the germline ends.

The sequence links TRBV7-3 to TRBJ2-2, with no confidently assigned D gene. This TCR derives from a woman in her fifties or sixties in good health. The sample was blood. This receptor has the CDR3 CASSLIDFGELFF. The DNA sequence is as follows: TGTGCCAGCAGCTTAATAGATTTCGGGGAGCTGTTTTTT.